This TCR beta chain was captured in a study of blood T cell repertoires in COVID-19 (dated by TCRdb to 2020 to 2021). Study-level background: The collaborator samples originated in the United States, Italy and Spain and spanned the acute and convalescent phases of COVID-19. The prospective study material was composed of cDNA or gDNA derived from T cells, B-cell-depleted T cells, or PBMCs. A de-identified subject ID, COVID-19 status, age in years and sex were almost always included in the sample metadata. Where available, HLA class I and class II types were obtained from metadata supplied by the sample provider rather than from assay-based typing. The samples were drawn from two sources: the first 160 participants of the ongoing ImmuneRACE study, and some 1,300 subjects contributed by 6 global collaborators. Deeply sampled blood TCRbeta repertoires from subjects exposed to, actively infected with, or recovered from COVID-19 were included in the dataset. The repertoires were made available in a free public database intended to serve as a resource for research on the immune response to SARS-CoV-2.

The immunoSEQ Assay, a bias-controlled multiplex PCR, was used to amplify TCRbeta CDR3 regions from genomic DNA. The authors' pipeline ran thus. Nucleated cell counts per sample were estimated from amplification of reference gene primers within the assay. To quantify the absolute abundance of each unique TCRbeta CDR3 rearrangement, sequence reads were collapsed and filtered. For each sample, productive Simpson clonality was calculated by taking the square root of Simpson's diversity index across productive rearrangements. The table comes from immuneACCESS by way of TCRdb, which keeps in-frame sequences with V and J called. Part of the clones is missing from these tables; in studies checked, under half for an unresolved V gene and the rest for unknown reasons. Clonal size and the V and J genes are those of that table, whereas D and trimming came from the DNA. The sample table contains some 180,000 clones; only one count was recorded for about 86% of them. The ten top clones hold less than 20% of the sample.

As to this clone: Its antigen is still unknown. No base quality values were provided; no much bigger clone lies one nucleotide off.

Another Seattle source contributed samples from volunteer blood donors who had recovered from COVID-19. Each collaborating institution followed its own protocols to collect whole blood in K2EDTA tubes. Collaborator samples were shipped for TCRbeta analysis as frozen whole blood, isolated PBMCs, or DNA extracted from either sample type. Broad study findings and their caveats: Clinical and demographic metadata were provided uncurated, with the amount varying by source and participant.

Relative to germline, V is 4 bases shorter and J is 0 bases shorter, with 19 bases between their ends. Reading from cysteine to phenylalanine, the CDR3 counts 17 amino acids. Just the 51-base CDR3 DNA is kept, in frame starting at base 1. CDR1 and CDR2 were assigned from the germline V gene as SGHDT and YYEEEE. The sequence is built from TRBV5-6 and TRBJ1-2, with the D gene call left open. The specimen sequenced was peripheral blood. The sequence was obtained from a woman in her 70s who had recovered from COVID-19. In nucleotides, the sequence is TGTGCCAGCAGCCCCTCACCCCACAGAGCTACTAACTATGGCTACACCTTC. It is translated as CASSPSPHRATNYGYTF.